This TCR beta chain was sequenced during a study of blood T cells in healthy people across ages. V lost 5 bases and J lost 6; bases outside the gene matches: 9. Germline lookup yields CDR1 MNHEY and CDR2 SVGAGI. The CDR3 is made up of 16 amino acids. Ten or more counts support this clonotype. A J-beta primer mix and a sample-barcoded 5' primer were used in a second PCR of roughly 6 to 11 cycles. TCRdb reprocessed the 5' RACE reads via MiXCR and lists one record per CDR3 protein. The sample holds about 580,000 distinct CDR3 sequences, around 48% seen once. The receptor was isolated from a man older than 75 in good health. V gene TRBV6-5 combines with J gene TRBJ2-1, with 11 positions matching TRBD2. Source material: blood. CDR3 amino acids: CASSTLAGGAPNEQFF. The CDR3, as DNA: TGTGCCAGCAGTACCTTAGCGGGGGGGGCCCCCAATGAGCAGTTCTTC.